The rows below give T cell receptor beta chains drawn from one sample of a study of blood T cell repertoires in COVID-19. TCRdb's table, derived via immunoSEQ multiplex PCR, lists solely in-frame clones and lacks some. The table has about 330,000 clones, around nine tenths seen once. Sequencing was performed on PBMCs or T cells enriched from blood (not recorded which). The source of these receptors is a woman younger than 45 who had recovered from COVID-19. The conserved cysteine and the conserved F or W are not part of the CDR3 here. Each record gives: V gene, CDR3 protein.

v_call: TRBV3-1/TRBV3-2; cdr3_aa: ASSQRGDTAYEQY
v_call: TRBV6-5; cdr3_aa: ASRPEPSQPQH
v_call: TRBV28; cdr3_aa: ASSFLSPPETEQY
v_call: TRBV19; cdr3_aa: ASSRDTNYEQY
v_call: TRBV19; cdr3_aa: ASRDRTNYGYT
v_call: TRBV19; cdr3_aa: ASSRRHGSTIGYT
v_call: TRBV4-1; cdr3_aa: ASSQLGVVVDTQY
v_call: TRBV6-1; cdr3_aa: ASSEAFGLGDTGELF
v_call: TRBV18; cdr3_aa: ASSPTGLHTGELF
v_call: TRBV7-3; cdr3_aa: ASSPLGQSTDTQY
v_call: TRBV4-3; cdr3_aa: ASSQTPPASRDTDTQY
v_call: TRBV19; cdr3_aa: ASSIRGQFYGYT
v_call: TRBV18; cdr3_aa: ASSPLEGANTEAF
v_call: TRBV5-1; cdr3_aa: ASSPGTATNYGYT
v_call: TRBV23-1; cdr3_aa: ASSQLRRNPNYGYT
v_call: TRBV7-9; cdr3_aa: ASSHDVTGVENIQY
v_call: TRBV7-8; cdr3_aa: ASSLGHRGYGYT
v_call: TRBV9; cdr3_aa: ASSVPSGEQY
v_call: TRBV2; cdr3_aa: ASRIVGQGISPLH
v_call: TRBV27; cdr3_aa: ASSPRLRPRGGRDEQF
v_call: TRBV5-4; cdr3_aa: ASSQGTGRTGNTIY
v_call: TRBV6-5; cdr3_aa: AGGTTTNEKLF
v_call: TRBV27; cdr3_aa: ASGLSVGGTYEQY
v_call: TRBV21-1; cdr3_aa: ASSKDRDEIYNEQF
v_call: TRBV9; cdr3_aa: ASSVGLDTKTPPLH
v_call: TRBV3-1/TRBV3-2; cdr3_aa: ASSPLRDSSYEQY
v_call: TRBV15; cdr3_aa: ATSPGQEYYGYT
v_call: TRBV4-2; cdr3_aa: ASSPQGVLESEKLF
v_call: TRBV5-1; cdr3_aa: ASSGLLGNTIY
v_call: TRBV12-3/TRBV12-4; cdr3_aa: ASRGTGGAGYT
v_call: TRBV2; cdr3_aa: ASNELTPGTAGELF
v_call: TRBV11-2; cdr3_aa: ASSPELYYGYT
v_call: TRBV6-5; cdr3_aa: ASSQQGATEKLF
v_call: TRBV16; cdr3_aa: ASSQLNRGDYQPQH
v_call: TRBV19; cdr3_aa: ASSTRTGSSYNSPLH
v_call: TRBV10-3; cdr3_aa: AISESGTAAGGYT
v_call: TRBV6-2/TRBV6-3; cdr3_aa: ASSLTTIDSNQPQH
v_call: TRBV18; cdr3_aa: ASSRSQGVANEKLF
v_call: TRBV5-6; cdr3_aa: ASSLELPYEQY
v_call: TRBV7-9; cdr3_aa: ASSRSLGGASGELF